Reported below is one T cell receptor (beta chain). Its antigen is not identified. The sample has other DNA sequences that encode this CDR3 too. The data derive from a study of beta chain features in type 1 diabetes. Whole-study results and caveats: Shorter templates might be favored by PCR, equally in patients and controls. Sequencing used cDNA, and cells with high TCR expression could therefore be over-represented.

Based on CD45RO/CCR7/CD25/CD127/CD95/CD27, CD4+ regulatory, stem cell-like memory, naive and central memory cells were sorted. Over 95% purity was reached by all sorted populations. The entirety of the isolated RNA underwent reverse transcription, so expressed TCRB transcripts were sequenced. Produced via immunoSEQ multiplex PCR; TCRdb's table is partial and in-frame only. The sample comprises almost 350,000 clones, 6.5% to 10% of which are singletons, and approximately 0.47% rests with the top ten. Material for sequencing was central memory CD4+ T cells from blood. This receptor was obtained from a woman aged 18-35 years in good health.

The CDR3 nucleotides read TGCAGTGCCCTGTTTTCCTACGAGCAGTACTTC. Amino acid sequence: CSALFSYEQYF. The chain joins TRBV20-1 to TRBJ2-7; D gene ambiguous. This CDR3 contains 11 residues. Trimming removed 6 bases at V and 1 base at J, with 7 bases between. CDR1 and CDR2 from the germline V gene are DFQATT and SNEGSKA (reference sequence).